This note documents a single T cell receptor (beta chain) sequence. The antigen is not known. This entry belongs to a study of post-analysis software for immune sequencing data. Study results and limitations: F measure grouped same-batch samples tightly together. Patients carried five TRBV segments more frequently than controls did, and TRBV5-6, TRBV5-1 and TRBV20-1 were among them.

CDR3 length equals 14 residues. Germline V lookup: CDR1 SGHTA, CDR2 FQGNSA. V lost 1 base, J lost 6 bases, and 10 bases lay in between. Presence of unique molecular identifiers characterized the TCR beta cDNA libraries. TCRdb called the PCR reads again in MiXCR, with one record for every CDR3 protein. The profile shows about 810,000 distinct CDR3 sequences, around 53% of them singletons. The sequence was obtained from a girl aged 5 to 17 with multiple sclerosis. The V gene is TRBV7-2, the J gene TRBJ2-1; weak D call: TRBD2 (5 bases). Material for sequencing was blood. The CDR3 DNA reads as TGTGCCAGCAGCTTAGGAGGGAACCGCAATGAGCAGTTCTTC. Its translation is CASSLGGNRNEQFF.